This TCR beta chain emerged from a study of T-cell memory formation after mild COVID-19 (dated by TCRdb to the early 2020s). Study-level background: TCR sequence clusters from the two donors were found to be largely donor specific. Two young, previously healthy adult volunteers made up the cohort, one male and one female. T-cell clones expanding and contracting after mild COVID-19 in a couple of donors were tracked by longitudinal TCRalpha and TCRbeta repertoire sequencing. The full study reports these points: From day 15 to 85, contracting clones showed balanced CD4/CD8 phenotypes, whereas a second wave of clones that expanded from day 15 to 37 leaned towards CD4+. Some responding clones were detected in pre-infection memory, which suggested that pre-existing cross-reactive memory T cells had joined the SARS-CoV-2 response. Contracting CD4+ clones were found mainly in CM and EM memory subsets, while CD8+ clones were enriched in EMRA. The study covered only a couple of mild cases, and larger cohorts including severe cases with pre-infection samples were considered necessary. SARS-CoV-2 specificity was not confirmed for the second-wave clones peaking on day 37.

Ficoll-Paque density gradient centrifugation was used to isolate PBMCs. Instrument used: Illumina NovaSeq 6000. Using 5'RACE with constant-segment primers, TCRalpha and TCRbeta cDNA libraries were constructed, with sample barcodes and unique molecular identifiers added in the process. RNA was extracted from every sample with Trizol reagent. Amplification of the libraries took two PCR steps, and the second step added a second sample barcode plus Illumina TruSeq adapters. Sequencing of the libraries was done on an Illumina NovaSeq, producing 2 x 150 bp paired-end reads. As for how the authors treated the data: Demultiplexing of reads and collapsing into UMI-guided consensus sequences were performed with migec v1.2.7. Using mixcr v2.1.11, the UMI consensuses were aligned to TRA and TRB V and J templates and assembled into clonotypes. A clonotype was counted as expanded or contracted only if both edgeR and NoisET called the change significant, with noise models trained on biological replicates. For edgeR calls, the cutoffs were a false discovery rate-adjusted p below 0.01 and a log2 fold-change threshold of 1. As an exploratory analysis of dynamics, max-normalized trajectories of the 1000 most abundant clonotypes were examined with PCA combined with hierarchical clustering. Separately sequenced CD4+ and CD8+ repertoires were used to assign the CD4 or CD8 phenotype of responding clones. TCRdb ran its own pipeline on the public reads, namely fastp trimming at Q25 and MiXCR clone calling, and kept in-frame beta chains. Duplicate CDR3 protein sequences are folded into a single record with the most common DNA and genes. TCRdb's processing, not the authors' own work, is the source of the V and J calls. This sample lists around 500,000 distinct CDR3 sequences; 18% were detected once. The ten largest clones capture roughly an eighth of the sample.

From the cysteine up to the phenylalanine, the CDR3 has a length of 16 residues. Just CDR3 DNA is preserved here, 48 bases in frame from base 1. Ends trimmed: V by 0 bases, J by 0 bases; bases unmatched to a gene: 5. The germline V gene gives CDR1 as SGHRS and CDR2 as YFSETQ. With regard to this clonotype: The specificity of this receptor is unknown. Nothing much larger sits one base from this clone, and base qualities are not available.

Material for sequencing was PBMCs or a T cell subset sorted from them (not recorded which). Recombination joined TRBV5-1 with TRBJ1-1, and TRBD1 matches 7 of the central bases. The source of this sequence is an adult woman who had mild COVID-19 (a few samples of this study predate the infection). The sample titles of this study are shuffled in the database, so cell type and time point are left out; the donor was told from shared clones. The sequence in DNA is TGCGCCAGCAGCTTGGGGCCCGGGACAGTGAACACTGAAGCTTTCTTT. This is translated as CASSLGPGTVNTEAFF.